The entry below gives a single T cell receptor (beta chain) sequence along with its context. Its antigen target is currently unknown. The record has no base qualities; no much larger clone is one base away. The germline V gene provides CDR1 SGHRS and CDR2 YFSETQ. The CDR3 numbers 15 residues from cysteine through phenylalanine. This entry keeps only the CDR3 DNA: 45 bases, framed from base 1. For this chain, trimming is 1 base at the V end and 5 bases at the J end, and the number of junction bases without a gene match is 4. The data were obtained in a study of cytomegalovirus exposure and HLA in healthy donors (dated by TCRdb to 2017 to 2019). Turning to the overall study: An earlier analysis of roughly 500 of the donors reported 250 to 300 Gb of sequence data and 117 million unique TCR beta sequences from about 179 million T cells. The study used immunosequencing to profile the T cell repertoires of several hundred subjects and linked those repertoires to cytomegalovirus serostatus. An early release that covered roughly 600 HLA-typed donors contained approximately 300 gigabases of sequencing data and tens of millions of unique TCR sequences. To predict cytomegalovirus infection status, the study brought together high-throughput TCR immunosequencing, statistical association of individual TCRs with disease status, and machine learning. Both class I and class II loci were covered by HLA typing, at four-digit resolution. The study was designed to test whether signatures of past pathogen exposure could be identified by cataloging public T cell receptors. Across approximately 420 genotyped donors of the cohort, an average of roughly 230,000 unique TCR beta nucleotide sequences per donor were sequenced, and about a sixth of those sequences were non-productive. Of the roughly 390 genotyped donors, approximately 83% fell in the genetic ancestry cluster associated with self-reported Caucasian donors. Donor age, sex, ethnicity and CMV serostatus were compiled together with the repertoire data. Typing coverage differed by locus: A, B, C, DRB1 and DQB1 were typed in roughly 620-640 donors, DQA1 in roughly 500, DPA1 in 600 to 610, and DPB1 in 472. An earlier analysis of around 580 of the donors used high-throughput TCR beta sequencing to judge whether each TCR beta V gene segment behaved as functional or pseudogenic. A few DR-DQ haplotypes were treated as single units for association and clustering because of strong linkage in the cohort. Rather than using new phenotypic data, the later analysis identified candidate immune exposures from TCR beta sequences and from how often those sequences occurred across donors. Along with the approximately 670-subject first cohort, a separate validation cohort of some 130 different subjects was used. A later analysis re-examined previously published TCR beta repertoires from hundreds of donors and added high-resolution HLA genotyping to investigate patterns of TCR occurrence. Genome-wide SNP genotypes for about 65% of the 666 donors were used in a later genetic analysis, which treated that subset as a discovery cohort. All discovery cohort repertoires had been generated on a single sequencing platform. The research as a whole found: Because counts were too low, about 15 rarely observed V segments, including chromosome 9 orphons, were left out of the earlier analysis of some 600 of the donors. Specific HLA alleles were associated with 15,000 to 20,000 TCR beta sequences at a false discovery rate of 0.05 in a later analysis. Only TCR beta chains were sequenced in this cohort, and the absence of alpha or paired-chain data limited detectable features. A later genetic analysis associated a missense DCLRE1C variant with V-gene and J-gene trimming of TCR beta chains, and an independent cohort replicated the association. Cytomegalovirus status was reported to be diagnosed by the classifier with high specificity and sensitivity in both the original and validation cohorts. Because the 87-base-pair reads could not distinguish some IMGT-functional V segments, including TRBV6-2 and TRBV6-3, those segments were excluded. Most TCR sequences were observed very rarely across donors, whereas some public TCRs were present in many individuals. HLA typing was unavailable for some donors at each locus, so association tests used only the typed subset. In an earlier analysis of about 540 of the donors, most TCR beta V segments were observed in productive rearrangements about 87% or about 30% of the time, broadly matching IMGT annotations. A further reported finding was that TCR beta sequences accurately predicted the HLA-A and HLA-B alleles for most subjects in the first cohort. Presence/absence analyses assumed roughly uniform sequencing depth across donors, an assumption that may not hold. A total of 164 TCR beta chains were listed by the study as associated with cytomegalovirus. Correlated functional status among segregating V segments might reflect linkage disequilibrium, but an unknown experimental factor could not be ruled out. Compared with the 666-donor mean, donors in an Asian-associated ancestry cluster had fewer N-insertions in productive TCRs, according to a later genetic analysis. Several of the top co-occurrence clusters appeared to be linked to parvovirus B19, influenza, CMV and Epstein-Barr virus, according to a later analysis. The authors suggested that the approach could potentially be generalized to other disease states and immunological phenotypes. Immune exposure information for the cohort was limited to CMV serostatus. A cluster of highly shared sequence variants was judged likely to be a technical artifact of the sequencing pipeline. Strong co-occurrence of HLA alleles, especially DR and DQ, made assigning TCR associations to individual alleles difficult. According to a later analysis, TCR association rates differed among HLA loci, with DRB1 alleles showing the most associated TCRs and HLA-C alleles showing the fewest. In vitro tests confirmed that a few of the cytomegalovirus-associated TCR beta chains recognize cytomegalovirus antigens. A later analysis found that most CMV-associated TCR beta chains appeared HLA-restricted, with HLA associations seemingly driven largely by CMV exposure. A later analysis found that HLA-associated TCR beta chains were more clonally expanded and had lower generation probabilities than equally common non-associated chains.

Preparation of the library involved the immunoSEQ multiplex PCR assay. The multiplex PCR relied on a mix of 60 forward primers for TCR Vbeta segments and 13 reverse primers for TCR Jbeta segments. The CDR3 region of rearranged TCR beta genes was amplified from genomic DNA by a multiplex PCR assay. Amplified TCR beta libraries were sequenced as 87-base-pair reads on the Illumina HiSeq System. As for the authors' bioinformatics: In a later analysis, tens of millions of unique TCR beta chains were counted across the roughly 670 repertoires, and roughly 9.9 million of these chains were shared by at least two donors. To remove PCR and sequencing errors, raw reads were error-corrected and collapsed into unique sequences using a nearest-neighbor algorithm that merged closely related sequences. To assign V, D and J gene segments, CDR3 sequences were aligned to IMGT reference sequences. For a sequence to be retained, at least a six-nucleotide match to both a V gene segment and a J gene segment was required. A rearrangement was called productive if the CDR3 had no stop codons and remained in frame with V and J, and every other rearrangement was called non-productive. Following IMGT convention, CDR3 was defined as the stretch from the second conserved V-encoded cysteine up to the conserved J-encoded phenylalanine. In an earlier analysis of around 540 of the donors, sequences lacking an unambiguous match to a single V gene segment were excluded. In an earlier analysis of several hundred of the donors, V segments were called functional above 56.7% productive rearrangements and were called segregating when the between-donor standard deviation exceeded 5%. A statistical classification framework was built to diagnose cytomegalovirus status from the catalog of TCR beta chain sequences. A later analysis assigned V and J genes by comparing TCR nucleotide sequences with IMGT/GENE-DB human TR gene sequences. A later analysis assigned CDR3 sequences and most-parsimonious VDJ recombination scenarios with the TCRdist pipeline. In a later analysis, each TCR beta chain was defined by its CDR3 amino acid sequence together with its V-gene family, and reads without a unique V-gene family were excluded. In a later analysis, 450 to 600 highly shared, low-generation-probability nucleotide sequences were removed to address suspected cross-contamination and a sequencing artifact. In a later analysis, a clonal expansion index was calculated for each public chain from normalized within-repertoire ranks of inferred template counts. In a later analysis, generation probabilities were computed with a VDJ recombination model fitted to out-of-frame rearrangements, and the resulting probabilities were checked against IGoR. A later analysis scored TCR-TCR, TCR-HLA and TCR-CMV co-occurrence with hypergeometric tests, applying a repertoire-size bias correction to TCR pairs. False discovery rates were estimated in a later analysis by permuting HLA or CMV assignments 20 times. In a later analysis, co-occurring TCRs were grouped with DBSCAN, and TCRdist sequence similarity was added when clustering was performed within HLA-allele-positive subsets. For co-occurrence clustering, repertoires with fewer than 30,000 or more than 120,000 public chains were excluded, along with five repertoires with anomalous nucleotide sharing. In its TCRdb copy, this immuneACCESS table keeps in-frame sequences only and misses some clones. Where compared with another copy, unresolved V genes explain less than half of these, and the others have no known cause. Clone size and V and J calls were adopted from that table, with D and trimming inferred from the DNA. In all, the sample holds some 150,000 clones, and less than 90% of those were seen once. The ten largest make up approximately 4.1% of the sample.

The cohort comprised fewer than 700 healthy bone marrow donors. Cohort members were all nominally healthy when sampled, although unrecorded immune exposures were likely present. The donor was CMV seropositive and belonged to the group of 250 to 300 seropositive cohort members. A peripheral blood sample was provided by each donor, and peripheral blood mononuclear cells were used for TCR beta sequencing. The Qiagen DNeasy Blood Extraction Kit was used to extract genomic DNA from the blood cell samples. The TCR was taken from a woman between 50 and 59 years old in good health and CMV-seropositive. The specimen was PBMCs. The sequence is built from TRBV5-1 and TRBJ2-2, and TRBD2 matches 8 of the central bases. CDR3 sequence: CASSLSIAGTGELFF. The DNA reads TGCGCCAGCAGCTTGTCAATAGCGGGGACCGGGGAGCTGTTTTTT.